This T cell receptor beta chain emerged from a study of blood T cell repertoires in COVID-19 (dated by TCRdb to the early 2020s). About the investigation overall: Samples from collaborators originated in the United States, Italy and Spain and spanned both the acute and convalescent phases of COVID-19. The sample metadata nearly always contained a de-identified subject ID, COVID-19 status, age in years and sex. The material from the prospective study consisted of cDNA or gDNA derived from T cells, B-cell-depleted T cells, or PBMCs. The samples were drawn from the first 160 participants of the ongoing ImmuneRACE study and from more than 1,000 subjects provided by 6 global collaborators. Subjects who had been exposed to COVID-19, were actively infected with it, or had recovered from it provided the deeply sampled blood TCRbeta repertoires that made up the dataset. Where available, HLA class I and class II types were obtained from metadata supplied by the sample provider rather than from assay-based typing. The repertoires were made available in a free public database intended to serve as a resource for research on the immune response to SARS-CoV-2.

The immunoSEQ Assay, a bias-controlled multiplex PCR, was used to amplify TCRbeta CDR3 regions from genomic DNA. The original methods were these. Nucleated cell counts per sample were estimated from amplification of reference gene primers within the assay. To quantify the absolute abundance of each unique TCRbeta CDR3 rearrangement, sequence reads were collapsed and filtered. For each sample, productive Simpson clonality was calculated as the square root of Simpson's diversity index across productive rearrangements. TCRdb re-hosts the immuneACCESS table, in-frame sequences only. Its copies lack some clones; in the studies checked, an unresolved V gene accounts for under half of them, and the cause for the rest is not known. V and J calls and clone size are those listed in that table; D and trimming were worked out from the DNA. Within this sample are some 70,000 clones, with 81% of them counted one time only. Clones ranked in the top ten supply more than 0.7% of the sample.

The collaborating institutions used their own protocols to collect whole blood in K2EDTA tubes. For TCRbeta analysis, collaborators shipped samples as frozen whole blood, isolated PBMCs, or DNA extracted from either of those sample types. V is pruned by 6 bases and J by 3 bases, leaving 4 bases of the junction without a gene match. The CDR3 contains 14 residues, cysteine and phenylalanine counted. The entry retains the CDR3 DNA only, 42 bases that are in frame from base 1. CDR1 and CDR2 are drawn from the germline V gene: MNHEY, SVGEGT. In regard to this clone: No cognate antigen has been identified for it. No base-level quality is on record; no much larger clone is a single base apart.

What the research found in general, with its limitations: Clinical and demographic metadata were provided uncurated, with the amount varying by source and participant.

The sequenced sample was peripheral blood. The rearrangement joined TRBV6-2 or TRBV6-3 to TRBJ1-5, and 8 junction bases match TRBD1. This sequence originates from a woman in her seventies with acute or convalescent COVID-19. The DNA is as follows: TGTGCCAGCAGCAGACAGGGGAACAATCAGCCCCAGCATTTT. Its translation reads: CASSRQGNNQPQHF.